Presented here are 2 T cell receptor beta chains from one specimen sequenced in a study of blood T cells in healthy people across ages. Using a J-beta primer mix together with a sample-barcoded 5' primer, a second PCR was run for roughly 6 to 11 cycles. From the 5' RACE reads, TCRdb called clonotypes with MiXCR, one entry per CDR3 protein. In the table there are more than 650,000 distinct CDR3 sequences, about 20% of which are singletons. The material sequenced was blood. The origin of the receptors is a man in his 70s in good health.

This sequence joins TRBV12-3 or TRBV12-4 and TRBJ2-6; D remains unclear. Trimming stripped 6 bases from V and 0 bases from J, with 9 bases between. This CDR3 has 15 amino acids. This CDR3 reads CASRYSGSGANVLTF. The DNA of the CDR3 is TGTGCCAGCAGGTACAGTGGCTCTGGGGCCAACGTCCTGACTTTC.

The rearrangement joins TRBV12-3 or TRBV12-4 to TRBJ2-5, with D possibly TRBD2 on 6 matching bases. The V gene lost 8 bases and the J gene lost 5 bases, with 18 bases spanning the gap. The CDR3 loop spans 14 amino acids. Here the CDR3 reads CASFRGGAKETQYF. In DNA, the CDR3 is TGTGCCAGCTTTCGGGGCGGGGCGAAGGAGACCCAGTACTTC.